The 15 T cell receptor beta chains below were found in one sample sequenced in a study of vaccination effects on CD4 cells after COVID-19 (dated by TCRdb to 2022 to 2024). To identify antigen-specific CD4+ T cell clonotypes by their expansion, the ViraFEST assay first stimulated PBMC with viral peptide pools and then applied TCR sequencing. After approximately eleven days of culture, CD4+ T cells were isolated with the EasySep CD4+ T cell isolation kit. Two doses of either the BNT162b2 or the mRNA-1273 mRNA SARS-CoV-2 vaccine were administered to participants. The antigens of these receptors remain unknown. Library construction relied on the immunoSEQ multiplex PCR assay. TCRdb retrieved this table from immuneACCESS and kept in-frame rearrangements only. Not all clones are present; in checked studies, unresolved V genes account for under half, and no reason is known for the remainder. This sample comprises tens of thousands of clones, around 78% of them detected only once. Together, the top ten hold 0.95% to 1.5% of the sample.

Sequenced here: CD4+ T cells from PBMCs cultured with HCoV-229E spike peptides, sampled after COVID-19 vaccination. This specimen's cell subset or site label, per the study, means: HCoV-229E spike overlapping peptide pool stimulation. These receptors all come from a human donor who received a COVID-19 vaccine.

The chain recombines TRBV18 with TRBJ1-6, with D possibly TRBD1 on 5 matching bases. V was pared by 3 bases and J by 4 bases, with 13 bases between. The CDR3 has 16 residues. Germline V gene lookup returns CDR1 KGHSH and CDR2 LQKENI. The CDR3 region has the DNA TGTGCCAGCTCACCCGGGATCGGGGGATATAATTCACCCCTCCACTTT. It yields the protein CASSPGIGGYNSPLHF.

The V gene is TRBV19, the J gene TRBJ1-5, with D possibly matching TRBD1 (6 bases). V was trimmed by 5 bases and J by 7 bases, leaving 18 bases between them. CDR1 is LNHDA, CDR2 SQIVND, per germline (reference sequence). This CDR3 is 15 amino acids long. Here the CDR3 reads CASSRPPRGSQPQHF. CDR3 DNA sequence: TGTGCCAGTAGTCGCCCACCCAGGGGAAGCCAGCCCCAGCATTTT.

The DNA of the CDR3 is TGTGCCAGCAGCTTCTCTAGCGGGGTCACCGGGGAGCTGTTTTTT. This codes for CASSFSSGVTGELFF. This chain uses TRBV5-4 with TRBJ2-2, with 9 bases identical to TRBD2. Trimming at V came to 2 bases and at J to 4 bases, leaving 3 bases not matched to a gene. CDR3 length equals 15 residues. Germline-derived CDR1 and CDR2 are SGHNT and YYREEE (reference sequence).

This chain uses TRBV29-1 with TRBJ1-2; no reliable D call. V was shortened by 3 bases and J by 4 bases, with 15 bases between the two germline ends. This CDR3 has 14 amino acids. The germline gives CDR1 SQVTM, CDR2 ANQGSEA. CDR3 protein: CSVDKLGAGYGYTF. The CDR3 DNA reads TGCAGCGTTGATAAGCTAGGCGCAGGCTATGGCTACACCTTC.

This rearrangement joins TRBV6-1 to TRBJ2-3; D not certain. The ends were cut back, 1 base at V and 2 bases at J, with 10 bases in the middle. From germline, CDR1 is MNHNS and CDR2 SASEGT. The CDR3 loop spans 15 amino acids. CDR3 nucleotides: TGTGCCAGCAGTGAAGGAGTAGCCCCCACAGATACGCAGTATTTT. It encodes CASSEGVAPTDTQYF.

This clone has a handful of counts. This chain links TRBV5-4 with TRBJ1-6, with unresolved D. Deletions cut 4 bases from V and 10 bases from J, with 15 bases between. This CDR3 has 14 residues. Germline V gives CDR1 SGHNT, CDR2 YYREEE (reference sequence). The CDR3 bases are TGTGCCAGCAGCGTGGACCTCTTGGGCTCACCCCTCCACTTT. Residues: CASSVDLLGSPLHF.

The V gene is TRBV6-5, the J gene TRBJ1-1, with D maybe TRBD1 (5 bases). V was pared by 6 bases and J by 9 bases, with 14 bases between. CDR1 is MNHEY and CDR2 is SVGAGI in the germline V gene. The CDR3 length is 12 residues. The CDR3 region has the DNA TGTGCCAGCAGCGGGACTGAAAAAAAAGCTTTCTTT. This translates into CASSGTEKKAFF.

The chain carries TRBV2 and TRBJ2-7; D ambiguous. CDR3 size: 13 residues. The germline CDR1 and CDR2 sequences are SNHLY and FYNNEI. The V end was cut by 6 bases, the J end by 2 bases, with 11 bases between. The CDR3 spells CASRKETAYEQYV. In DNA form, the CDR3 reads TGTGCCAGCAGAAAAGAAACCGCCTACGAGCAGTACGTC.

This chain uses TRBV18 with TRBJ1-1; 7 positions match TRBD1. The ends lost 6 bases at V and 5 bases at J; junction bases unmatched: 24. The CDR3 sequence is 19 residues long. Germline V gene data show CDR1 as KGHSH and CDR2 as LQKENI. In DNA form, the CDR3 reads TGTGCCAGCTCGCCAGCCGAACGACAGGGATGGGGCCTCGGGACTGAAGCTTTCTTT. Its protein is CASSPAERQGWGLGTEAFF.

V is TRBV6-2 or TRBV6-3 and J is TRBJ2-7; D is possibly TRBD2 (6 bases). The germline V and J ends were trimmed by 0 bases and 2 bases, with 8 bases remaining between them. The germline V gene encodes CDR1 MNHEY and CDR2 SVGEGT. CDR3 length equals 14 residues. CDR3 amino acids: CASSYSEGAYEQYV. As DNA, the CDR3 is TGTGCCAGCAGTTACTCGGAGGGAGCCTACGAGCAGTACGTC.

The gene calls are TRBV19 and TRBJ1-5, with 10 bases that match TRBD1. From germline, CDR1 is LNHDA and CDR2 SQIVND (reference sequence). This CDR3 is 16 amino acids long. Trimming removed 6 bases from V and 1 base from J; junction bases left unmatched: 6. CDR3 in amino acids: CASSQRQGASNQPQHF. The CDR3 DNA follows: TGTGCCAGTAGCCAACGACAGGGGGCAAGCAATCAGCCCCAGCATTTT.

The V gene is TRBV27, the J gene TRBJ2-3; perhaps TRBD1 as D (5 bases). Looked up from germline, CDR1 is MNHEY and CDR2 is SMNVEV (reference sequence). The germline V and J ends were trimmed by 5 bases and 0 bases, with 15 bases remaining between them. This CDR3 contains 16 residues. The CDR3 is CASSRIRVSSTDTQYF. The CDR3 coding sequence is TGTGCCAGCAGTCGTATCAGGGTATCTAGCACAGATACGCAGTATTTT.

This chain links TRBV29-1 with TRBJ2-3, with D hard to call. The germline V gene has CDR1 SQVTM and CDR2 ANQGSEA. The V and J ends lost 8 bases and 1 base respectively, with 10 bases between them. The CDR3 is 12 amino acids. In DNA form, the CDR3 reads TGCAGCTCGAGGTGGGGCACAGATACGCAGTATTTT. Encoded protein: CSSRWGTDTQYF.

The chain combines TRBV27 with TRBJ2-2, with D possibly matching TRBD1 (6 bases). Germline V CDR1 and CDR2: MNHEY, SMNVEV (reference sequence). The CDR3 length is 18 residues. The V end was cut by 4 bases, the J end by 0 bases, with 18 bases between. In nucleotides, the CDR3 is TGTGCCAGCAGTTATTCCCCAGTCCGGACAGCGAACACCGGGGAGCTGTTTTTT. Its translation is CASSYSPVRTANTGELFF.

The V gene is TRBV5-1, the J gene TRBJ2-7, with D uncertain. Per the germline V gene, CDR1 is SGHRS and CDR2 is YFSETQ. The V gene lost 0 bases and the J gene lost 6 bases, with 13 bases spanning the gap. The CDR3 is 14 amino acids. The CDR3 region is CASSLDGSSGEQYV. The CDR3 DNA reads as TGCGCCAGCAGCTTGGACGGATCCTCGGGCGAGCAGTACGTC.